This T cell receptor beta chain was profiled in a study of T-cell reconstitution after alpha-beta-depleted transplantation in children. General observations from the study: At day 60, the high TCRbeta diversity found in some patients originated from recipient T cells and thymic progenitors that had survived. Reports say that about two months after transplant, the alpha-beta T cells came out of several hundred graft clones that had expanded.

V lost 2 bases and J 0 bases, leaving 14 bases between the germline ends. The CDR3 is 15 residues long. CDR1 and CDR2 from the germline V gene are SQVTM and ANQGSEA. TCRbeta library preparation incorporated unique molecular identifiers. TCRdb itself ran the PCR reads through MiXCR, one entry per CDR3 protein. The sample yields about 200,000 distinct CDR3 sequences, around 7% seen once. This clonotype was seen many times. The antigen is undetermined. V is TRBV29-1 and J is TRBJ2-7; D ambiguous. The material was PBMCs, obtained before TCRalphabeta/CD19-depleted stem cell transplant. The TCR comes from a boy aged 2 to 9 with acute lymphoblastic leukemia, due to receive a stem cell transplant. DNA for the CDR3: TGCAGCGTTGAACTTGCAGGCGCAAACTCCTACGAGCAGTACTTC. Translating it yields CSVELAGANSYEQYF.